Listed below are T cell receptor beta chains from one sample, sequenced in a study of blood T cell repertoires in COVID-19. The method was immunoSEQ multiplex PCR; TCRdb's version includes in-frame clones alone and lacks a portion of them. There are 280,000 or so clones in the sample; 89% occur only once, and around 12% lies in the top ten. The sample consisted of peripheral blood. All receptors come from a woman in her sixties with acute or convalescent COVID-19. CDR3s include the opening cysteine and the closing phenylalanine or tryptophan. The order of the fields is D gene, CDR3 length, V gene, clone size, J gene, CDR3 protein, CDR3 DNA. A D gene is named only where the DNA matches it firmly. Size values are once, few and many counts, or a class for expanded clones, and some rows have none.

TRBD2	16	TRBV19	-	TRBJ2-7	CASSILGTSLFYEQYF	TGTGCCAGTAGTATACTCGGGACTAGCCTCTTCTACGAGCAGTACTTC
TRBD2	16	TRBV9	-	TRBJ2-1	CASSDSRGLGGGEQFF	TGTGCCAGCAGCGACTCTCGAGGACTAGGAGGTGGTGAGCAGTTCTTC
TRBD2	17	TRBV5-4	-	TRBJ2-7	CASSSGHLRLAGGEQYF	TGTGCCAGCAGCTCAGGACACCTACGACTAGCGGGAGGCGAGCAGTACTTC
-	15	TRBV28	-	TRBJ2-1	CASPTGSDPYNEQFF	TGTGCCAGCCCTACTGGTAGCGACCCCTACAATGAGCAGTTCTTC
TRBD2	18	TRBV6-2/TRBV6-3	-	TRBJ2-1	CASSPGTSGGFTYNEQFF	TGTGCCAGCAGTCCCGGGACTAGCGGGGGATTTACCTACAATGAGCAGTTCTTC
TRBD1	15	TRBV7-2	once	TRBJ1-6	CASSLETGYNSPLHF	TGTGCCAGCAGCTTAGAGACAGGGTATAATTCACCCCTCCACTTT
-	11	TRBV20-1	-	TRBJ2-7	CSAVTSTEQYF	TGCAGTGCCGTAACTAGTACCGAGCAGTACTTC
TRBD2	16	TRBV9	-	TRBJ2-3	CASSVAAIPGGDTQYF	TGTGCCAGCAGCGTAGCCGCTATCCCGGGAGGAGATACGCAGTATTTT
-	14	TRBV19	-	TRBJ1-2	CASTIEQGRYGYTF	TGTGCCAGTACTATTGAACAGGGTCGCTATGGCTACACCTTC
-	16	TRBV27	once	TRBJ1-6	CASSLSGRGDNSPLHF	TGTGCCAGCAGTTTATCAGGCAGGGGTGATAATTCACCCCTCCACTTT
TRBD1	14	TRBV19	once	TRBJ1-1	CASSRTGPNTEAFF	TGTGCCAGTAGTAGGACAGGACCGAACACTGAAGCTTTCTTT
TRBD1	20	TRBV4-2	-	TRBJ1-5	CASSQDVRTGGPGDNQPQHF	TGTGCCAGCAGCCAAGATGTTAGGACAGGGGGCCCTGGCGACAATCAGCCCCAGCATTTT
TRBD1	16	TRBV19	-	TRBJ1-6	CASSQGQGFSNSPLHF	TGTGCCAGTAGCCAAGGACAGGGGTTCTCTAATTCACCCCTCCACTTT
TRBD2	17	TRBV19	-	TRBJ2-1	CASSWATSGGDYNEQFF	TGTGCCAGTAGTTGGGCGACTAGCGGGGGGGACTACAATGAGCAGTTCTTC
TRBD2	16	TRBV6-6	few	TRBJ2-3	CASRTLAGAITDTQYF	TGTGCCAGCAGGACCCTAGCGGGGGCGATCACAGATACGCAGTATTTT
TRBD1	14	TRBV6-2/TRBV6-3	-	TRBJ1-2	CASSPAGGIYGYTF	TGTGCCAGCAGCCCGGCAGGGGGCATCTATGGCTACACCTTC
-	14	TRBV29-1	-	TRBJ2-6	CSAGQSSGANVLTF	TGCAGCGCTGGACAGTCCTCTGGGGCCAACGTCCTGACTTTC
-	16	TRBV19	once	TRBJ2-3	CASSMQASLDPDTQYF	TGTGCCAGTAGTATGCAGGCCAGCCTCGATCCAGATACGCAGTATTTT
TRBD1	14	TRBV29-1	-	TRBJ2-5	CSVEDHRGQETQYF	TGCAGCGTTGAAGATCACAGGGGACAAGAGACCCAGTACTTC
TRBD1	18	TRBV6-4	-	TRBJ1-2	CASSDSLQGAGRNYGYTF	TGTGCCAGCAGTGACTCGTTACAGGGGGCTGGAAGGAACTATGGCTACACCTTC
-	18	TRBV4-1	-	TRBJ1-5	CASRPEPDGSYSNQPQHF	TGCGCCAGCAGGCCGGAACCCGACGGGTCCTATAGCAATCAGCCCCAGCATTTT
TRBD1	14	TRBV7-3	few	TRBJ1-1	CASSLQGGNTEAFF	TGTGCCAGCAGCCTACAGGGGGGGAACACTGAAGCTTTCTTT
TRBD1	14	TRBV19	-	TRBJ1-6	CASSTTGGRSPLHF	TGTGCCAGTAGTACAACAGGGGGTAGATCACCCCTCCACTTT
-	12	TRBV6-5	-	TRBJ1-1	CASSYLRGEAFF	TGTGCCAGCAGTTACCTAAGGGGAGAAGCTTTCTTT
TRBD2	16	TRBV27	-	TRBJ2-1	CASSGVAGSSYNEQFF	TGTGCCAGCAGTGGGGTAGCGGGTAGCTCCTACAATGAGCAGTTCTTC
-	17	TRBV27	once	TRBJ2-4	CASSLKGLYSDKNIQYF	TGTGCCAGCAGTTTAAAGGGTTTGTATAGCGACAAAAACATTCAGTACTTC
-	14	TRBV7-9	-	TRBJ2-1	CASTTRDFYNEQFF	TGTGCCAGCACGACCCGGGACTTCTACAATGAGCAGTTCTTC
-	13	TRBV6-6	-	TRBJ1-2	CASSSQAFYGYTF	TGTGCCAGCAGTTCTCAGGCTTTCTATGGCTACACCTTC
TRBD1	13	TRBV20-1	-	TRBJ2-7	CSASGTGGVEQYF	TGCAGTGCTAGTGGGACAGGGGGCGTCGAGCAGTACTTC
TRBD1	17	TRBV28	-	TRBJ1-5	CASSLYQGQGWNQPQHF	TGTGCCAGCAGTTTATACCAAGGACAGGGGTGGAATCAGCCCCAGCATTTT
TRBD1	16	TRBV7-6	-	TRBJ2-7	CASSLVVRDRGYEQYF	TGTGCCAGCAGCTTAGTTGTGCGGGACAGGGGCTACGAGCAGTACTTC
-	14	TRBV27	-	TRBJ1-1	CASSLMARDTEAFF	TGTGCCAGCAGTTTAATGGCGAGGGACACTGAAGCTTTCTTT
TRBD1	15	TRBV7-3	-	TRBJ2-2	CASSTGQGGTGELFF	TGTGCCAGCAGCACAGGACAGGGAGGCACCGGGGAGCTGTTTTTT
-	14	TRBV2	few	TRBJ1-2	CASSLLQGGYGYTF	TGTGCCAGCAGTCTATTGCAGGGCGGCTATGGCTACACCTTC
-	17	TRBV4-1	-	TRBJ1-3	CASSQGRGGFGGNTIYF	TGCGCCAGCAGCCAAGGCAGAGGAGGGTTCGGTGGAAACACCATATATTTT
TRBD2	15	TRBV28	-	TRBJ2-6	CAIRGGSSGANVLTF	TGTGCCATCCGGGGGGGCAGCTCTGGGGCCAACGTCCTGACTTTC
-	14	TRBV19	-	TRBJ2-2	CASSIASGTGELFF	TGTGCCAGTAGTATAGCTTCGGGTACCGGGGAGCTGTTTTTT
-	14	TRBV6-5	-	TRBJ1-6	CASTSVGVNSPLHF	TGTGCCAGCACCTCTGTAGGAGTCAATTCACCCCTCCACTTT
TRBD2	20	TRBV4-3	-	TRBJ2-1	CASSQDRSAGLAGVRNEQFF	TGCGCCAGCAGCCAAGATCGATCGGCGGGACTAGCGGGAGTGCGCAATGAGCAGTTCTTC
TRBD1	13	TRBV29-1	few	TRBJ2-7	CSVVRDSSYEQYF	TGCAGCGTCGTCCGGGACAGCTCCTACGAGCAGTACTTC
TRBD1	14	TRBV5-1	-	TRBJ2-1	CASSLGTGYNEQFF	TGCGCCAGCAGCTTGGGGACAGGTTACAATGAGCAGTTCTTC
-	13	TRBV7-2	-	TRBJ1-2	CASSPGVLIGYTF	TGTGCCAGCAGTCCAGGGGTTTTGATTGGCTACACCTTC
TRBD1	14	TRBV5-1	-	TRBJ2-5	CASSGTGTMETQYF	TGCGCCAGTTCCGGGACAGGGACGATGGAGACCCAGTACTTC
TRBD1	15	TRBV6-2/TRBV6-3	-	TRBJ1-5	CASSYSTGRVSAQHF	TGTGCCAGCAGTTACTCGACAGGGCGGGTTTCGGCCCAGCATTTT
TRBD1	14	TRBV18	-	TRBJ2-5	CASSPRQGEETQYF	TGTGCCAGCTCACCACGCCAGGGGGAAGAGACCCAGTACTTC